Shown below are 32 T cell receptor beta chains from a single sample sequenced in a study of T cells in localized non-small cell lung cancer. Produced via immunoSEQ multiplex PCR; TCRdb's table is partial and in-frame only. The repertoire has 75,000 to 85,000 clones, 80% of them found once; the top ten carry roughly 9.8%. Sequences were derived from peripheral blood, sampled before any cancer treatment. The receptors were gathered from an older female donor with stage I lung adenocarcinoma.

The genes are TRBV10-3 and TRBJ1-6; 7 positions match TRBD1. CDR1 and CDR2 (germline): ENHRY, SYGVKD. The CDR3 is 14 amino acids. V lost 2 bases and J lost 5; bases outside the gene matches: 0. The CDR3 loop is CAISEGQDNSPLHF. CDR3 bases: TGTGCCATCAGTGAGGGACAGGATAATTCACCCCTCCACTTT.

The chain links TRBV6-5 to TRBJ1-5; D is undetermined. V lost 9 bases to trimming and J lost 2 bases, with 17 bases between them. The CDR3 loop spans 15 amino acids. CDR1 and CDR2 (germline): MNHEY, SVGAGI. The CDR3 DNA sequence: TGTGCCAGTACGAGTTGGGAGGTTGGCAATCAGCCCCAGCATTTT. This translates into CASTSWEVGNQPQHF.

The rearrangement links TRBV7-2 to TRBJ1-2, with 8 bases matching TRBD1. Germline V gene sequence: CDR1 SGHTA, CDR2 FQGNSA. V was clipped by 5 bases and J by 3 bases; unmatched bases: 5. This CDR3 contains 14 residues. DNA of the CDR3: TGTGCCAGCAGCCCATTGGACAGGGACTATGGCTACACCTTC. The encoded protein is CASSPLDRDYGYTF.

Concerning this clone: The sample carries other DNA sequences with the same CDR3. This sequence joins TRBV4-2 and TRBJ2-5, with 8 nucleotides matching TRBD2. Losses at the gene ends were 4 bases for V and 3 bases for J; bases not matched to a gene: 7. Per the germline V gene, CDR1 is LGHNA and CDR2 is YNFKEQ. This CDR3 contains 15 residues. CDR3 loop: CASSRTGGPEETQYF. Here the CDR3 DNA reads TGTGCCAGCAGCCGGACGGGGGGGCCGGAAGAGACCCAGTACTTC.

The CDR3 DNA is TGTGCCAGCAGTTACTCGGGACTAGCGAACTACGAGCAGTACTTC. It is translated as CASSYSGLANYEQYF. The chain is built from TRBV6-5 and TRBJ2-5; 10 bases agree with TRBD2. The J call is in doubt because the DNA end fits TRBJ2-7 better. The CDR3 extends over 15 amino acids. Per the germline V gene, CDR1 is MNHEY and CDR2 is SVGAGI.

In DNA, the CDR3 is TGTGCCAGCAGCCTGACAGGGGGACCTTATGGCTACACCTTC. It translates to CASSLTGGPYGYTF. The V gene is TRBV11-2, the J gene TRBJ1-2, with 9 bases aligning to TRBD1. This CDR3 has 14 residues. The trim removed 5 bases at V and 5 bases at J, leaving 6 bases unmatched. Germline V CDR1 and CDR2: SGHAT, FQNNGV.

This chain links TRBV9 with TRBJ2-7; 8 nucleotides agree with TRBD1. The CDR3 consists of 14 residues. Trimming at V came to 4 bases and at J to 12 bases, leaving 15 bases not matched to a gene. The germline CDR1 and CDR2 sequences are SGDLS and YYNGEE. This chain's CDR3 is CASSPRQGPDSAYF. CDR3 sequence (DNA): TGTGCCAGCAGCCCACGACAGGGGCCTGATTCAGCGTACTTC.

The chain carries TRBV5-1 and TRBJ1-1, with 8 bases matching TRBD1. This CDR3 is built from 14 residues. Germline V CDR1 and CDR2: SGHRS, YFSETQ. V lost 4 bases and J lost 5; bases outside the gene matches: 7. The CDR3 bases are TGCGCCAGCAGCCAACAGGGGGGTATTACTGAAGCTTTCTTT. This translates into CASSQQGGITEAFF.

The chain combines TRBV4-2 with TRBJ1-3; D gene uncertain. The V gene's germline CDR1 is LGHNA and CDR2 YNFKEQ. This CDR3 region has 15 residues. V shed 2 bases and J shed 0 bases, with 8 bases lying between them. CDR3 sequence reads: CASSQKRRSGNTIYF. CDR3 DNA: TGTGCCAGCAGCCAAAAGCGCCGCTCTGGAAACACCATATATTTT.

The J gene is TRBJ1-5, the V gene TRBV15, with D possibly matching TRBD1 (5 bases). This CDR3 region has 18 residues. Germline V gene sequence: CDR1 LNHNV, CDR2 YYDKDF (reference sequence). The V end was cut by 0 bases, the J end by 5 bases, with 20 bases between. CDR3 residues: CATSRDLPGLLRDQPQHF. CDR3 nucleotide sequence: TGTGCCACCAGCAGAGACCTGCCGGGACTCCTGAGGGATCAGCCCCAGCATTTT.

This clone was seen more than once but under ten times. The V call is TRBV29-1, the J call TRBJ2-5; no clear D. The germline CDR1 and CDR2 sequences are SQVTM and ANQGSEA. The CDR3 contains 14 residues. Deletions cut 6 bases from V and 5 bases from J, with 19 bases between. The CDR3 loop reads CSVTLPWIWETQYF. The CDR3 DNA follows: TGCAGCGTGACCCTGCCTTGGATCTGGGAGACCCAGTACTTC.

This clone was seen a handful of times. The V call is TRBV5-1, the J call TRBJ2-2; the D gene could be TRBD1 or TRBD2 (5 bases each). Germline-derived CDR1 and CDR2 are SGHRS and YFSETQ. The CDR3 extends over 13 amino acids. V was shortened by 4 bases and J by 7 bases, with 11 bases between the two germline ends. For the CDR3, the DNA is TGCGCCAGCAGCCTCCTTGGGGGCGGGGAGCTGTTTTTT. It is translated as CASSLLGGGELFF.

The chain recombines TRBV7-9 with TRBJ2-7; 14 nucleotides match TRBD2. The germline V gene has CDR1 SEHNR and CDR2 FQNEAQ (reference sequence). The CDR3 covers 14 residues. The V and J ends lost 5 bases and 3 bases, in that order; junction bases with no gene match: 0. The CDR3 loop is CASSGTSGSYEQYF. In nucleotides, the CDR3 is TGTGCCAGCAGCGGGACTAGCGGGAGCTACGAGCAGTACTTC.

V gene TRBV7-9 combines with J gene TRBJ2-2; D is perhaps TRBD1 or TRBD2 (5 bases each). Between the trimmed V and J ends, which lost 10 bases and 4 bases, there was a span of 16 bases. Germline lookup yields CDR1 SEHNR and CDR2 FQNEAQ (reference sequence). CDR3 size: 14 residues. Here the CDR3 reads CATLGAGPTGELFF. CDR3 sequence (DNA): TGTGCCACCCTCGGGGCAGGGCCCACCGGGGAGCTGTTTTTT.

The chain recombines TRBV13 with TRBJ1-1, with TRBD1 identical over 7 bases. J gave up 2 bases and V 4 bases, and 1 base lay outside the gene matches. This CDR3 is 13 amino acids long. Per the germline V gene, CDR1 is PRHDT and CDR2 is FYEKMQ (reference sequence). DNA of the CDR3: TGTGCCAGCAGCTACAGGGGAAACACTGAAGCTTTCTTT. This sequence encodes CASSYRGNTEAFF.

This chain uses TRBV6-6 with TRBJ1-5, with a possible D match to TRBD1 (5 bases). Trimming stripped 6 bases from V and 5 bases from J, with 8 bases between. CDR1 MNHNY and CDR2 SVGAGI come from the germline V gene (reference sequence). The CDR3 is 12 residues long. The CDR3 nucleotides read TGTGCCAGCAGGGGAGGGGATCAGCCCCAGCATTTT. Translation gives CASRGGDQPQHF.

The chain carries TRBV27 and TRBJ2-1, with TRBD1 matching 7 bases. J was trimmed by 6 bases and V by 6 bases; bases with no gene match: 5. The germline V gene has CDR1 MNHEY and CDR2 SMNVEV (reference sequence). The CDR3 is made up of 13 amino acids. The CDR3 loop reads CASRLRQGNEQFF. As DNA, the CDR3 is TGTGCCAGCAGACTCAGACAGGGCAATGAGCAGTTCTTC.

CDR3 residues: CAWSVFRDGYTF. The CDR3 DNA sequence: TGTGCCTGGAGTGTGTTCAGGGATGGCTACACCTTC. V gene TRBV30 combines with J gene TRBJ1-2; weak D call: TRBD1 (5 bases). The CDR3 runs to 12 residues. From germline, CDR1 is GTSNPN and CDR2 SVGIG (reference sequence). Trimming left V 0 bases short and J 6 bases short, with 8 bases between.

The V and J genes are TRBV18 and TRBJ2-5, with D possibly matching TRBD2 (5 bases). The CDR3 runs 16 residues. Between the trimmed V and J ends, which lost 3 bases and 1 base, there was a span of 15 bases. Germline values: CDR1 KGHSH, CDR2 LQKENI. The CDR3 sequence: CASSPRRNSIQETQYF. The DNA of the CDR3 is TGTGCCAGCTCACCGAGGAGGAATTCCATCCAAGAGACCCAGTACTTC.

The chain recombines TRBV15 with TRBJ2-2; no clear D gene. Germline CDR1 LNHNV, CDR2 YYDKDF (reference sequence). The CDR3 consists of 19 residues. Trimming cost V 0 bases and J 0 bases, with 17 bases left between them. The CDR3 DNA reads as TGTGCCACCAGCAGAGATTTCCCCCTTGGTCAGTCGAACACCGGGGAGCTGTTTTTT. This codes for CATSRDFPLGQSNTGELFF. Filled out from reference TRBV15 and TRBJ2-2, the complete variable domain reads DAMVIQNPRYQVTQFGKPVTLSCSQTLNHNVMYWYQQKSSQAPKLLFHYYDKDFNNEADTPDNFQSRRPNTSFCFLDIRSPGLGDTAMYLCATSRDFPLGQSNTGELFFGEGSRLTVL.

For this clone: Sequence at one end of the junction differs from germline and may be a read error. V usage is TRBV7-7 and J usage is TRBJ2-2; possibly TRBD2 for D (6 bases). CDR3 length: 14 residues. Germline V lookup: CDR1 SSHAT, CDR2 FNYEAQ (reference sequence). The CDR3 bases are TGTGCTAGCAGCTTGGGAGGTACCACCGGGGAGCTGTTTTTT. It translates to CASSLGGTTGELFF.

Only one count was recorded for this clone. This CDR3 is CASGLTPGFDEQYF. CDR3 bases: TGTGCTAGTGGTTTGACCCCAGGGTTTGACGAGCAGTACTTC. The V and J genes are TRBV12-5 and TRBJ2-7; D might be TRBD1 (5 bases). Trimming removed 2 bases at V and 5 bases at J, with 13 bases between. The CDR3 is made up of 14 amino acids. From germline, CDR1 is LGHNT and CDR2 FRNRAP.

The V and J genes are TRBV4-2 and TRBJ1-5; D may be TRBD1 (5 bases). Trimming shortened V by 4 bases and J by 4 bases, and 23 bases separated the two germline ends. Germline CDR1 reads LGHNA; CDR2 reads YNFKEQ. The CDR3 runs to 18 residues. The CDR3 loop reads CASSPLSDIQQGNQPQHF. The CDR3 DNA sequence: TGTGCCAGCAGCCCCCTATCGGACATACAGCAAGGGAATCAGCCCCAGCATTTT.

The chain links TRBV5-1 to TRBJ2-3; perhaps TRBD2 as D (5 bases). Trimming pared 1 base from V and 5 bases from J, leaving 11 bases between. From germline, CDR1 is SGHRS and CDR2 YFSETQ. The CDR3 contains 14 residues. In DNA form, the CDR3 reads TGCGCCAGCAGCTTGTGGAGTGAGGGAGATACGCAGTATTTT. Protein sequence: CASSLWSEGDTQYF.

This clone has just one count. V gene TRBV2 combines with J gene TRBJ1-4; D is unresolved. Germline CDR1 and CDR2: SNHLY and FYNNEI. The V gene lost 7 bases and the J gene lost 0 bases, with 6 bases spanning the gap. This CDR3 spans 13 amino acids. The CDR3 DNA follows: TGTGCCAGCAAGCTTGCAACTAATGAAAAACTGTTTTTT. Translation gives CASKLATNEKLFF.

V and J are TRBV6-1 and TRBJ2-3, with 11 nucleotides matching TRBD2. This CDR3 comprises 16 residues. Unmatched junction bases numbered 3, after V lost 4 bases and J lost 0 bases. Germline assignment: CDR1 MNHNS and CDR2 SASEGT. This chain's CDR3 is CASSVRTSGSTDTQYF. CDR3 sequence (DNA): TGTGCCAGCAGTGTCAGGACTAGCGGGAGCACAGATACGCAGTATTTT.

V usage is TRBV9 and J usage is TRBJ2-1; D possibly corresponds to TRBD2 (6 bases). V lost 4 bases to trimming and J lost 9 bases, with 20 bases between them. The CDR3 has 15 residues. The V gene's germline CDR1 is SGDLS and CDR2 YYNGEE. CDR3 residues: CASSPGTAISVEQFF. The CDR3 region has the DNA TGTGCCAGCAGCCCCGGGACTGCCATTTCGGTTGAGCAGTTCTTC.

This clone has a handful of counts. The chain couples TRBV6-5 to TRBJ2-1; no clear D. Germline values: CDR1 MNHEY, CDR2 SVGAGI. Trimming took off 1 base at V and 0 bases at J, with 7 bases between the two ends. The CDR3 spans 15 residues. In nucleotides, the CDR3 is TGTGCCAGCAGTTACTTCTCGAGCTCCTACAATGAGCAGTTCTTC. Translation: CASSYFSSSYNEQFF.

The V gene is TRBV30, the J gene TRBJ1-2; 9 nucleotides match TRBD1. V trimming: 3 bases; J trimming: 1 base; junction bases outside the gene matches: 6. Germline V gene data show CDR1 as GTSNPN and CDR2 as SVGIG (reference sequence). This CDR3 is 15 amino acids long. CDR3 loop: CAWSIQGARNYGYTF. In nucleotides, the CDR3 is TGTGCCTGGAGCATACAGGGGGCGCGTAACTATGGCTACACCTTC. The whole variable domain, filled in from reference TRBV30 and TRBJ1-2, reads SQTIHQWPATLVQPVGSPLSLECTVEGTSNPNLYWYRQAAGRGLQLLFYSVGIGQISSEVPQNLSASRPQDRQFILSSKKLLLSDSGFYLCAWSIQGARNYGYTFGSGTRLTVV.

The chain recombines TRBV9 with TRBJ1-4, with 12 nucleotides matching TRBD1. The CDR3 consists of 14 residues. Germline V gives CDR1 SGDLS, CDR2 YYNGEE. Trimming cost V 9 bases and J 7 bases; bases outside gene matches: 7. The CDR3 spells CATGTGGAGEKLFF. Here the CDR3 DNA reads TGTGCCACCGGGACAGGGGGCGCAGGTGAAAAACTGTTTTTT.

The table lists this clone with a count of one. The sample contains more than one DNA sequence encoding this CDR3. The rearrangement joins TRBV5-1 to TRBJ2-7; D is ambiguous. V was clipped by 1 base and J by 3 bases, with 5 bases between them. The CDR3 consists of 12 residues. Germline assignment: CDR1 SGHRS and CDR2 YFSETQ. This CDR3 is CASSLSGYEQYF. DNA of the CDR3: TGCGCCAGCAGCTTGTCAGGCTACGAGCAGTACTTC.

The chain is built from TRBV5-1 and TRBJ2-3; TRBD1 aligns across 10 bases. The CDR3 is 16 residues long. V lost 2 bases, J lost 0 bases, and 3 bases stayed unmatched. CDR1 and CDR2 from the germline V gene are SGHRS and YFSETQ. The CDR3 coding sequence is TGCGCCAGCAGCTTTGGGACAGGGGACAGCACAGATACGCAGTATTTT. Protein product: CASSFGTGDSTDTQYF.